The 20 T cell receptor beta chains presented below share a single source sample, sequenced in a study of blood T cell repertoires in COVID-19. Sequencing used immunoSEQ multiplex PCR; TCRdb keeps in-frame clones, though not all of them. Of more than 150,000 clones listed, around nine tenths are singletons. Sequencing was done on a sample of peripheral blood. These receptors all come from a man aged 40-55 years with active or convalescent COVID-19.

Note on this clone: Distinct nucleotide sequences in the sample also encode this CDR3. The chain employs TRBV27 and TRBJ2-5; tentatively, D is TRBD2 (6 bases). The CDR3 runs to 13 residues. Germline loops: CDR1 MNHEY, CDR2 SMNVEV (reference sequence). V was shortened by 0 bases and J by 4 bases, with 6 bases between the two germline ends. The CDR3 protein is CASSLSGGETQYF. Written as DNA, the CDR3 is TGTGCCAGCAGTTTATCGGGAGGAGAGACCCAGTACTTC.

This chain connects TRBV7-9 to TRBJ2-3; 7 bases align to TRBD2. The CDR3 covers 16 residues. Germline values: CDR1 SEHNR, CDR2 FQNEAQ (reference sequence). After removal of 1 base from V and 0 bases from J, the junction contained 4 bases not matched to a gene. The CDR3 nucleotides are TGTGCCAGCAGCTTAGTATTGGGGGGGAGCACAGATACGCAGTATTTT. Protein: CASSLVLGGSTDTQYF. Drawing the rest from reference TRBV7-9 and TRBJ2-3, the complete variable domain is DTGVSQNPRHKITKRGQNVTFRCDPISEHNRLYWYRQTLGQGPEFLTYFQNEAQLEKSRLLSDRFSAERPKGSFSTLEIQRTEQGDSAMYLCASSLVLGGSTDTQYFGPGTRLTVL.

V and J are TRBV5-1 and TRBJ2-1; 11 bases are shared with TRBD2. The V segment lost 5 bases and the J segment 7 bases; nucleotides outside the gene matches: 17. From germline, CDR1 is SGHRS and CDR2 YFSETQ. The CDR3 has 18 residues. CDR3 nucleotide sequence: TGCGCCAGCAGGGCCGGGACAGGGTCTAGCGGGGGGTTTAATGAGCAGTTCTTC. Its protein is CASRAGTGSSGGFNEQFF.

The chain has TRBV28 and TRBJ1-5; D gene ambiguous. The V end lost 3 bases, the J end lost 3 bases, and 9 bases lay between the germline ends. Germline V gene data show CDR1 as MDHEN and CDR2 as SYDVKM. This CDR3 region has 14 residues. CDR3 sequence reads: CASSFLQNNQPQHF. The CDR3 nucleotides read TGTGCCAGCAGTTTTTTACAGAACAATCAGCCCCAGCATTTT.

V is TRBV4-1 and J is TRBJ2-1, with a weak D call TRBD2 (6 bases). Deletions cut 3 bases from V and 10 bases from J, with 10 bases between. The CDR3 contains 12 residues. Per germline, CDR1 MGHRA and CDR2 YSYEKL. CDR3 in DNA: TGCGCCAGCAGCCACTCGGCGGGGGAGCAGTTCTTC. Amino acids: CASSHSAGEQFF.

V and J are TRBV6-1 and TRBJ2-5, with D maybe TRBD1 (5 bases). The V gene's germline CDR1 is MNHNS and CDR2 SASEGT. The CDR3 consists of 14 residues. With 2 bases removed from V and 2 bases from J, the gap between germline ends came to 9 bases. CDR3: CASSEKGVQETQYF. DNA for the CDR3: TGTGCCAGCAGTGAAAAAGGGGTTCAAGAGACCCAGTACTTC.

The V and J genes are TRBV3-1 (or the pseudogene TRBV3-2) and TRBJ1-2; weak D call: TRBD1 (5 bases). Germline V gene data show CDR1 as LGHDT and CDR2 as YNNKEL (reference sequence). The CDR3 length is 14 residues. With 3 bases removed from V and 4 bases from J, the gap between germline ends came to 12 bases. This CDR3 reads CASSQGRHTYGYTF. The CDR3 nucleotides are TGTGCCAGCAGCCAGGGGCGTCACACCTATGGCTACACCTTC.

The chain has TRBV10-3 and TRBJ2-1, with 8 bases matching TRBD1. Germline loops: CDR1 ENHRY, CDR2 SYGVKD. The CDR3 covers 16 residues. Trimming took 2 bases from V and 2 from J; bases not matched to a gene: 5. The CDR3 is CAISEAHRGTYNEQFF. CDR3 sequence (DNA): TGTGCCATCAGTGAGGCTCACAGGGGGACCTACAATGAGCAGTTCTTC.

V and J are TRBV7-9 and TRBJ2-7; the match to TRBD1 covers 7 bases. Looked up from germline, CDR1 is SEHNR and CDR2 is FQNEAQ (reference sequence). The CDR3 length is 16 residues. After removal of 1 base from V and 0 bases from J, the junction contained 6 bases not matched to a gene. CDR3 residues: CASSLGTGVSSYEQYF. CDR3 nucleotides: TGTGCCAGCAGCTTAGGGACAGGCGTGAGCTCCTACGAGCAGTACTTC.

This rearrangement joins TRBV28 to TRBJ1-2; 7 bases agree with TRBD1. Trimming took 7 bases from V and 5 from J; bases not matched to a gene: 13. The CDR3 sequence is 15 residues long. Germline V gives CDR1 MDHEN, CDR2 SYDVKM. This CDR3 reads CASNPTGTVVYGYTF. In DNA form, the CDR3 reads TGTGCCAGCAACCCGACCGGGACAGTCGTTTATGGCTACACCTTC.

The V and J genes are TRBV30 and TRBJ1-5; D is uncertain. V lost 2 bases to trimming and J lost 2 bases, with 16 bases between them. The CDR3 is 16 residues long. Looked up from germline, CDR1 is GTSNPN and CDR2 is SVGIG (reference sequence). This CDR3 is CAWSKAPLGGNQPQHF. The CDR3 DNA follows: TGTGCCTGGAGTAAAGCCCCCCTAGGCGGCAATCAGCCCCAGCATTTT.

This rearrangement joins TRBV11-3 to TRBJ1-1; D is uncertain. V was trimmed by 2 bases and J by 1 base, leaving 8 bases between them. There are 14 residues in the CDR3. Germline-derived CDR1 and CDR2 are SGHNT and YENEEA. The CDR3 DNA follows: TGTGCCAGCAGCTTATCGCGGGAGAACACTGAAGCTTTCTTT. As protein: CASSLSRENTEAFF.

CDR3 coding DNA: TGCGCCAGCGGGCAGGACAGGGGGAGCGAGCAGTACTTC. Its protein product is CASGQDRGSEQYF. V gene TRBV10-2 combines with J gene TRBJ2-7, with TRBD1 identical over 10 bases. The CDR3 covers 13 residues. Germline CDR1 is WSHSY and CDR2 is SAAADI. With 8 bases clipped from V and 6 bases from J, the junction kept 7 bases outside the gene matches.

This clone was recorded a few times. V and J are TRBV29-1 and TRBJ2-7; possible D gene TRBD2, 5 bases. CDR3 size: 12 residues. Trimming left V 1 base short and J 6 bases short, with 10 bases between. The V gene's germline CDR1 is SQVTM and CDR2 ANQGSEA. Written as DNA, the CDR3 is TGCAGCGTTGAAGTTATAGGGAGCGAGCAGTACTTC. Protein product: CSVEVIGSEQYF.

V usage is TRBV5-4 and J usage is TRBJ2-2; 7 bases are shared with TRBD1. The CDR3 is made up of 13 amino acids. Per germline, CDR1 SGHNT and CDR2 YYREEE (reference sequence). V lost 5 bases to trimming and J lost 2 bases; unmatched junction nucleotides: 0. The CDR3 here is CASRGGNTGELFF. In nucleotides, the CDR3 is TGTGCCAGCAGAGGGGGCAACACCGGGGAGCTGTTTTTT. The full variable domain, with the rest looked up from reference TRBV5-4 and TRBJ2-2, is ETGVTQSPTHLIKTRGQQVTLRCSSQSGHNTVSWYQQALGQGPQFIFQYYREEENGRGNFPPRFSGLQFPNYSSELNVNALELDDSALYLCASRGGNTGELFFGEGSRLTVL.

The J gene is TRBJ1-2, the V gene TRBV27; 12 bases align to TRBD1. V dropped 4 bases and J dropped 5; count of bases not matched to a gene: 5. The germline V gene encodes CDR1 MNHEY and CDR2 SMNVEV (reference sequence). The CDR3 is 15 residues long. The CDR3 region is CASSSPGQGAYGYTF. Here the CDR3 DNA reads TGTGCCAGCAGTTCTCCGGGACAGGGGGCTTATGGCTACACCTTC.

The chain employs TRBV28 and TRBJ2-3; D unclear. The CDR3 spans 11 residues. V dropped 8 bases and J dropped 1 base, with 4 bases sitting between them. The V gene's germline CDR1 is MDHEN and CDR2 SYDVKM. The CDR3 spells CASGRTDTQYF. Here the CDR3 DNA reads TGTGCCAGCGGCCGCACAGATACGCAGTATTTT. The variable domain in full, completed from reference TRBV28 and TRBJ2-3, reads DVKVTQSSRYLVKRTGEKVFLECVQDMDHENMFWYRQDPGLGLRLIYFSYDVKMKEKGDIPEGYSVSREKKERFSLILESASTNQTSMYLCASGRTDTQYFGPGTRLTVL.

The gene calls are TRBV30 and TRBJ1-2; 9 nucleotides match TRBD1. V lost 5 bases, J lost 4 bases, and 8 bases stayed unmatched. Germline V lookup: CDR1 GTSNPN, CDR2 SVGIG (reference sequence). This CDR3 has 14 amino acids. The DNA of the CDR3 is TGTGCCTGGGGGACAGGGCACTCTTTCTATGGCTACACCTTC. Its translation is CAWGTGHSFYGYTF. The whole variable domain, filled in from reference TRBV30 and TRBJ1-2, reads SQTIHQWPATLVQPVGSPLSLECTVEGTSNPNLYWYRQAAGRGLQLLFYSVGIGQISSEVPQNLSASRPQDRQFILSSKKLLLSDSGFYLCAWGTGHSFYGYTFGSGTRLTVV.

The chain is built from TRBV9 and TRBJ2-3; 8 bases match TRBD2. The germline V gene encodes CDR1 SGDLS and CDR2 YYNGEE. After removal of 10 bases from V and 0 bases from J, the junction contained 13 bases not matched to a gene. This CDR3 region has 16 residues. CDR3 loop: CASTFDGGVSTDTQYF. The CDR3 region has the DNA TGTGCCTCCACGTTCGACGGGGGGGTTAGCACAGATACGCAGTATTTT.

The chain is built from TRBV2 and TRBJ1-5; 7 bases are a match to TRBD1. The J segment lost 4 bases and the V segment lost 5 bases, leaving 5 bases of the junction unmatched. The CDR3 loop spans 14 amino acids. Germline assignment: CDR1 SNHLY and CDR2 FYNNEI. CDR3 nucleotides: TGTGCCAGCAGTATACAGGGGTTGAATCAGCCCCAGCATTTT. Translation: CASSIQGLNQPQHF.